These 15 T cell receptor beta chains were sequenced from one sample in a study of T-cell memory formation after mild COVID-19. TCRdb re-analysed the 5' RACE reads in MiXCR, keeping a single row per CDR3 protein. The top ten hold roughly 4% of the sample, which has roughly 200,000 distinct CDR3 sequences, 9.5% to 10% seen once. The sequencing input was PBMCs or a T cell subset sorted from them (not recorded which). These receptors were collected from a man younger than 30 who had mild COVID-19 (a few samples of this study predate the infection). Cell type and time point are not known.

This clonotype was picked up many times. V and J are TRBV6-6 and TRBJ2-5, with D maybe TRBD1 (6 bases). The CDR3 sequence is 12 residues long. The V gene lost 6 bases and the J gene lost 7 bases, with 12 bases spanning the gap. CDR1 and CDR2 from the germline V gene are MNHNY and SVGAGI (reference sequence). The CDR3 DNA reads TGTGCCAGCAGGCCAGGGGAAGGGACCCAGTACTTC. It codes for CASRPGEGTQYF.

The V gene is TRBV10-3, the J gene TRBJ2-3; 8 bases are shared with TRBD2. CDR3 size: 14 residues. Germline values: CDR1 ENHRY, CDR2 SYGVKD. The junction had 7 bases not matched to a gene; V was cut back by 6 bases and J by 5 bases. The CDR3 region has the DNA TGTGCCATCAGCCCGGGGGGGGGTGTAGATACGCAGTATTTT. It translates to CAISPGGGVDTQYF.

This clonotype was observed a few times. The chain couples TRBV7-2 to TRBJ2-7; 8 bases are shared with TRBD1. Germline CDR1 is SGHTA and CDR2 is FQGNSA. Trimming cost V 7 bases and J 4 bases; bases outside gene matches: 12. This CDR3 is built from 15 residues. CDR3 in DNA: TGTGCCAGCAATTTAGGAGGACAGGGTTTTTACGAGCAGTACTTC. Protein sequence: CASNLGGQGFYEQYF.

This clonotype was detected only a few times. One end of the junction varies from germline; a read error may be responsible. The CDR3 spells CASSFRDSISF. Here the CDR3 DNA reads TGTGCCAGCAGCTTCCGGGACAGCATAAGCTTC. The genes are TRBV7-8 and TRBJ2-1, with 7 bases that match TRBD1. The CDR3 is 11 residues long. In germline, CDR1 is SGHVS, CDR2 FQNEAQ.

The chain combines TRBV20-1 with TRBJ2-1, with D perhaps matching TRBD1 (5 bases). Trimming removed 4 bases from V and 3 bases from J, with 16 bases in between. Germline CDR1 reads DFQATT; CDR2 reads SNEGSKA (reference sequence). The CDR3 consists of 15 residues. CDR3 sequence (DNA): TGCAGTGCTATTGGGGCAGCGACCTACTACAATGAGCAGTTCTTC. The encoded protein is CSAIGAATYYNEQFF.

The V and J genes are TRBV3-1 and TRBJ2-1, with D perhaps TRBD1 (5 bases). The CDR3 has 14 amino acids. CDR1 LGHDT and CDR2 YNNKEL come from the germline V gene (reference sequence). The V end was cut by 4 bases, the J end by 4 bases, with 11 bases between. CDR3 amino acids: CASSPDGHYNEQFF. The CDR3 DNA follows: TGTGCCAGCAGCCCGGATGGACATTACAATGAGCAGTTCTTC.

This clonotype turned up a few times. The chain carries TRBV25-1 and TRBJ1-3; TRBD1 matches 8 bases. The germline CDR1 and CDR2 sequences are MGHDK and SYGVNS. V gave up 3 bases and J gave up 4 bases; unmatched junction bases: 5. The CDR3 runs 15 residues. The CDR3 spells CASSDTDRGGNTIYF. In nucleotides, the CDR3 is TGTGCCAGCAGTGACACCGACAGGGGCGGAAACACCATATATTTT.

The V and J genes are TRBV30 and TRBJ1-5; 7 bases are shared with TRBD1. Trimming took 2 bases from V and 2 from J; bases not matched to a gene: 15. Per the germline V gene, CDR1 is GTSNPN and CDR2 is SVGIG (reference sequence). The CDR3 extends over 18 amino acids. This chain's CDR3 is CAWSINRGYFDGNQPQHF. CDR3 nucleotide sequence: TGTGCCTGGAGTATAAACAGGGGATACTTCGACGGCAATCAGCCCCAGCATTTT.

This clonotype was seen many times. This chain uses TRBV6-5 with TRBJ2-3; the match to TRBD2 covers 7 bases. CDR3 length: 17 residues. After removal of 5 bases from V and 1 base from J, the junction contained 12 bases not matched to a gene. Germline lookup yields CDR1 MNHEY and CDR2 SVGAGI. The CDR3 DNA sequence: TGTGCCAGCAGTGGACCCGGGACTAAGTCGGGCACAGATACGCAGTATTTT. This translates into CASSGPGTKSGTDTQYF.

The CDR3 here is CASSPGVPSTTGELFF. CDR3 coding DNA: TGTGCCAGCTCACCAGGGGTCCCTTCTACCACCGGGGAGCTGTTTTTT. The gene calls are TRBV18 and TRBJ2-2; D is unresolved. Germline V gene data show CDR1 as KGHSH and CDR2 as LQKENI. The CDR3 runs to 16 residues. Trimming stripped 2 bases from V and 4 bases from J, with 14 bases between.

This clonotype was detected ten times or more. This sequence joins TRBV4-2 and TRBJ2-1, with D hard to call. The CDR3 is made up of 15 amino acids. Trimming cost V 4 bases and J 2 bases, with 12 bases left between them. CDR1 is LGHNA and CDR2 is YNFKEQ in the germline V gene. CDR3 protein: CASSLTADTYNEQFF. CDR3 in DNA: TGTGCCAGCAGCCTGACGGCAGACACCTACAATGAGCAGTTCTTC.

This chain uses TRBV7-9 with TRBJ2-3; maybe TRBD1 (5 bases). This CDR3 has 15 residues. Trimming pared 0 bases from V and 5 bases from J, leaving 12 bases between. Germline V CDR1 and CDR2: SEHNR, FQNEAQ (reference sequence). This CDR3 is CASSLAGVLGDTQYF. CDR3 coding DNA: TGTGCCAGCAGCTTAGCAGGGGTCCTTGGAGATACGCAGTATTTT.

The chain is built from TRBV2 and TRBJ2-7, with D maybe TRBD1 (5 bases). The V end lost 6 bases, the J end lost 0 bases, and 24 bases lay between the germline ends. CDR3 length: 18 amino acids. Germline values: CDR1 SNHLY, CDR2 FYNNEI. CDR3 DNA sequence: TGTGCCAGCAGCACAGATAAAGATGCCAGGGTGAGCTCCTACGAGCAGTACTTC. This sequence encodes CASSTDKDARVSSYEQYF.

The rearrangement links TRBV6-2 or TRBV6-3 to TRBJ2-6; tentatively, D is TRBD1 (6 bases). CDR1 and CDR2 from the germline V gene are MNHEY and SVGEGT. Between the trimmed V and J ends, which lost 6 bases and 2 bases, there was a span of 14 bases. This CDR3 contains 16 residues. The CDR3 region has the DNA TGTGCCAGCAGCCCTGACAGGACTCCTGGGGCCAACGTCCTGACTTTC. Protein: CASSPDRTPGANVLTF.

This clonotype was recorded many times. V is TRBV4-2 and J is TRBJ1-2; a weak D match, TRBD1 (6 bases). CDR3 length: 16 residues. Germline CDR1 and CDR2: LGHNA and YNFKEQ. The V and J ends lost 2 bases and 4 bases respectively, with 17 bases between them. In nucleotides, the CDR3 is TGTGCCAGCAGCCAAAGGGGGACGGCGCAGCCCTATGGCTACACCTTC. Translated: CASSQRGTAQPYGYTF.